Listed here are 26 T cell receptor beta chains from one sample, sequenced in a study of T cell repertoires in cytomegalovirus infection. TCRdb passed the reads through MiXCR, listing each CDR3 protein once. The data show 490,000 or so distinct CDR3 sequences, about 11% seen once. The sequenced sample consisted of PBMCs. All receptors derive from a human donor in good health (CMV status not recorded). Some clones in this sample may be carry-over from other donors' samples.

This clonotype occurred many times. The rearrangement joins TRBV20-1 to TRBJ2-2, with D hard to call. This CDR3 is built from 14 residues. Deletions cut 0 bases from V and 0 bases from J, with 5 bases between. CDR1 and CDR2 (germline): DFQATT, SNEGSKA (reference sequence). The CDR3 is CSARDRTNTGELFF. The DNA for the CDR3 is TGCAGTGCTAGAGACAGAACGAACACCGGGGAGCTGTTTTTT.

The CDR3 DNA reads as TGCGCCAGCGGACGGGGACAGTTGAACACCGGGGAGCTGTTTTTT. The encoded protein is CASGRGQLNTGELFF. V is TRBV5-1 and J is TRBJ2-2; 7 bases agree with TRBD1. CDR1 SGHRS and CDR2 YFSETQ come from the germline V gene. Trimming at V came to 7 bases and at J to 1 base, leaving 7 bases not matched to a gene. The CDR3 is made up of 15 amino acids. The variable domain in full, with the rest retrieved from reference TRBV5-1 and TRBJ2-2, is KAGVTQTPRYLIKTRGQQVTLSCSPISGHRSVSWYQQTPGQGLQFLFEYFSETQRNKGNFPGRFSGRQFSNSRSEMNVSTLELGDSALYLCASGRGQLNTGELFFGEGSRLTVL.

This clonotype was seen at least ten times. The gene calls are TRBV5-4 and TRBJ2-1; a weak D match, TRBD2 (5 bases). Trimming removed 4 bases at V and 10 bases at J, with 15 bases between. Per germline, CDR1 SGHNT and CDR2 YYREEE (reference sequence). The CDR3 extends over 13 amino acids. Here the CDR3 reads CASSPPGSGEQFF. The CDR3 DNA follows: TGTGCCAGCAGCCCTCCTGGGAGTGGGGAGCAGTTCTTC.

In regard to this clonotype: One end of the junction varies from germline; a read error may be responsible. The gene calls are TRBV28 and TRBJ2-5; no clear D. The CDR3 totals 10 residues. The germline V gene has CDR1 MDHEN and CDR2 SYDVKM. CDR3 residues: CDSRKETQYF. The CDR3 coding sequence is TGTGACAGCAGGAAAGAGACCCAGTACTTC.

This clonotype was detected many times. The chain carries TRBV12-3 or TRBV12-4 and TRBJ2-1; 8 bases match TRBD1. V trimming: 5 bases; J trimming: 7 bases; junction bases outside the gene matches: 7. The CDR3 totals 14 residues. CDR3 sequence (DNA): TGTGCCAGCAGTCCGAGGACAGGGAATAATGAGCAGTTCTTC. It yields the protein CASSPRTGNNEQFF.

The chain couples TRBV7-9 to TRBJ2-5, with 8 bases lining up with TRBD2. The length of the CDR3 is 12 residues. Germline lookup yields CDR1 SEHNR and CDR2 FQNEAQ (reference sequence). The junction had 4 bases not matched to a gene; V was cut back by 8 bases and J by 5 bases. The CDR3 DNA sequence: TGTGCCAGCCAGCGGGGGCTGGAGACCCAGTACTTC. Translation gives CASQRGLETQYF.

At least ten counts were recorded for this clonotype. The J gene is TRBJ1-3, the V gene TRBV7-2; no reliable D call. Looked up from germline, CDR1 is SGHTA and CDR2 is FQGNSA. CDR3 length: 13 residues. Deletions cut 5 bases from V and 3 bases from J, with 8 bases between. The CDR3 loop is CASSRDVGNTIYF. CDR3 bases: TGTGCCAGCAGCAGAGACGTTGGAAACACCATATATTTT.

The rearrangement uses TRBV3-1 and TRBJ2-3, with 7 bases matching TRBD1. In germline, CDR1 is LGHDT, CDR2 YNNKEL (reference sequence). The V segment lost 4 bases and the J segment 8 bases; nucleotides outside the gene matches: 6. The CDR3 has 13 residues. Here the CDR3 reads CASSPTGSFTQYF. CDR3 nucleotide sequence: TGTGCCAGCAGCCCGACAGGGTCCTTTACGCAGTATTTT.

This clonotype has at least ten counts. The chain is built from TRBV7-2 and TRBJ2-1, with 9 bases fitting TRBD2. Germline trimming cut 6 bases from V and 12 bases from J; bases unmatched to any gene: 3. CDR1 is SGHTA and CDR2 is FQGNSA in the germline V gene. The CDR3 totals 11 residues. CDR3 residues: CASSSAGGQFF. CDR3 nucleotide sequence: TGTGCCAGCAGTTCAGCGGGGGGGCAGTTCTTC. Full variable domain (remainder filled in from reference TRBV7-2 and TRBJ2-1): GAGVSQSPSNKVTEKGKDVELRCDPISGHTALYWYRQSLGQGLEFLIYFQGNSAPDKSGLPSDRFSAERTGGSVSTLTIQRTQQEDSAVYLCASSSAGGQFFGPGTRLTVL.

This clonotype was recorded once. The rearrangement links TRBV7-9 to TRBJ2-7, with 9 positions matching TRBD2. The CDR3 extends over 15 amino acids. Germline V gene lookup returns CDR1 SEHNR and CDR2 FQNEAQ (reference sequence). With 5 bases clipped from V and 4 bases from J, the junction kept 9 bases outside the gene matches. For the CDR3, the DNA is TGTGCCAGCAGCCGTTCGGGACTAGCCCAGTACGAGCAGTACTTC. Protein sequence: CASSRSGLAQYEQYF. The full variable domain, its missing parts supplied by reference TRBV7-9 and TRBJ2-7, is DTGVSQNPRHKITKRGQNVTFRCDPISEHNRLYWYRQTLGQGPEFLTYFQNEAQLEKSRLLSDRFSAERPKGSFSTLEIQRTEQGDSAMYLCASSRSGLAQYEQYFGPGTRLTVT.

This clonotype was seen ten or more times. Its ends do not fully match the called genes, so a read error is possible. The chain carries TRBV12-3 or TRBV12-4 and TRBJ1-2; TRBD1 aligns across 7 bases. CDR3 length: 13 amino acids. The CDR3 nucleotides are TGTGCCAGCAGTTTATTAATCAGAGCGGGACAGCACTTC. Its translation is CASSLLIRAGQHF.

The chain carries TRBV24-1 and TRBJ2-1; D might be TRBD2 (5 bases). V was cut by 7 bases and J by 8 bases, with 8 bases left in between. There are 11 residues in the CDR3. Germline V gene sequence: CDR1 KGHDR, CDR2 SFDVKD. CDR3 region: CATSPGYEQFF. Here the CDR3 DNA reads TGTGCCACCAGCCCGGGGTATGAGCAGTTCTTC.

This clonotype came up many times. The chain couples TRBV20-1 to TRBJ1-2; tentative D call: TRBD1 (5 bases). Looked up from germline, CDR1 is DFQATT and CDR2 is SNEGSKA (reference sequence). CDR3 length: 11 residues. V was shortened by 1 base and J by 7 bases, with 7 bases between the two germline ends. CDR3 DNA sequence: TGCAGTGCTAGAGGGAGGGGTGGCTACACCTTC. Translation: CSARGRGGYTF.

This clonotype was detected many times. V is TRBV7-9 and J is TRBJ2-5; 9 bases are shared with TRBD1. Germline V gene sequence: CDR1 SEHNR, CDR2 FQNEAQ (reference sequence). The CDR3 totals 17 residues. The V segment lost 4 bases and the J segment 4 bases; nucleotides outside the gene matches: 13. This CDR3 reads CASSSKTGTGIRETQYF. DNA for the CDR3: TGTGCCAGCAGCTCTAAAACCGGGACAGGGATTCGAGAGACCCAGTACTTC.

The sample holds a few counts of this clonotype. The chain employs TRBV29-1 and TRBJ2-7, with D uncertain. CDR1 and CDR2 from the germline V gene are SQVTM and ANQGSEA. V gave up 0 bases and J gave up 3 bases, with 6 bases separating them. CDR3 length: 12 amino acids. The CDR3 spells CSVEDLGYEQYF. CDR3 in DNA: TGCAGCGTTGAAGACCTCGGCTACGAGCAGTACTTC.

This clonotype was seen repeatedly, ten times or more. V and J are TRBV7-9 and TRBJ2-1; D is unresolved. Germline V gene lookup returns CDR1 SEHNR and CDR2 FQNEAQ (reference sequence). The CDR3 has 11 residues. Deletions cut 5 bases from V and 6 bases from J, with 5 bases between. CDR3 sequence reads: CASSPRNEQFF. For the CDR3, the DNA is TGTGCCAGCAGCCCGCGCAATGAGCAGTTCTTC.

This chain links TRBV15 with TRBJ2-1, with 10 nucleotides matching TRBD2. The CDR3 is 15 amino acids. Trimming cost V 0 bases and J 5 bases; bases outside gene matches: 1. CDR1 LNHNV and CDR2 YYDKDF come from the germline V gene (reference sequence). The CDR3 DNA reads TGTGCCACCAGCAGAGAAGCGGGAGGGCACAATGAGCAGTTCTTC. Translated: CATSREAGGHNEQFF.

This clonotype was detected many times. This chain uses TRBV14 with TRBJ2-7; D possibly corresponds to TRBD1 (5 bases). The CDR3 extends over 18 amino acids. Germline V gives CDR1 SGHDN, CDR2 FVKESK. V lost 1 base and J 6 bases, leaving 25 bases between the germline ends. CDR3 nucleotide sequence: TGTGCCAGCAGCCAAGGAGGCGGTAATCCAACAGGAAAGGGCGAGCAGTACTTC. Translation gives CASSQGGGNPTGKGEQYF.

This chain links TRBV19 with TRBJ1-4, with D possibly TRBD1 on 6 matching bases. V lost 5 bases and J 6 bases, leaving 13 bases between the germline ends. CDR3 length: 14 residues. Germline V lookup: CDR1 LNHDA, CDR2 SQIVND (reference sequence). CDR3 amino acids: CASSLQGKDEKLFF. DNA of the CDR3: TGTGCCAGTAGTCTACAGGGAAAAGATGAAAAACTGTTTTTT.

This clonotype has at least ten counts. The V and J genes are TRBV11-2 and TRBJ1-6, with 9 bases identical to TRBD1. Germline CDR1 reads SGHAT; CDR2 reads FQNNGV. V trimming: 3 bases; J trimming: 7 bases; junction bases outside the gene matches: 10. The CDR3 sequence is 17 residues long. CDR3 loop: CASSFPRRTGENSPLHF. As DNA, the CDR3 is TGTGCCAGCAGCTTCCCACGTCGGACAGGGGAAAATTCACCCCTCCACTTT.

In this sample, this clonotype turned up many times. The chain is built from TRBV11-2 and TRBJ1-1; tentative D call: TRBD1 (6 bases). The length of the CDR3 is 17 residues. CDR1 is SGHAT and CDR2 is FQNNGV in the germline V gene. Trimming stripped 2 bases from V and 1 base from J, with 17 bases between. Written as DNA, the CDR3 is TGTGCCAGCAGCTTAACCGGACAGTCCCATTCGAACACTGAAGCTTTCTTT. Protein sequence: CASSLTGQSHSNTEAFF.

This clonotype was recorded many times. The chain joins TRBV7-9 to TRBJ1-6, with TRBD1 matching 7 bases. V was pared by 4 bases and J by 7 bases, with 4 bases of the junction left unmatched. Germline CDR1 is SEHNR and CDR2 is FQNEAQ (reference sequence). The CDR3 is 14 residues long. The CDR3 reads CASSSGQINSPLHF. CDR3 bases: TGTGCCAGCAGCTCGGGACAGATAAATTCACCCCTCCACTTT. Based on the CDR3 plus reference TRBV7-9 and TRBJ1-6, the full variable domain is DTGVSQNPRHKITKRGQNVTFRCDPISEHNRLYWYRQTLGQGPEFLTYFQNEAQLEKSRLLSDRFSAERPKGSFSTLEIQRTEQGDSAMYLCASSSGQINSPLHFGNGTRLTVT.

This clonotype was observed many times. The rearrangement links TRBV5-1 to TRBJ2-5; TRBD2 agrees at 15 bases. Germline V gene data show CDR1 as SGHRS and CDR2 as YFSETQ. CDR3 length: 16 amino acids. Trimming at V came to 3 bases and at J to 4 bases, leaving 4 bases not matched to a gene. The CDR3 here is CASSSMGLAGGETQYF. The CDR3, as DNA: TGCGCCAGCAGCTCGATGGGACTAGCGGGAGGAGAGACCCAGTACTTC.

This clonotype turned up a few times. The rearrangement links TRBV20-1 to TRBJ1-2, with D perhaps TRBD1 (5 bases). CDR3 size: 13 residues. V lost 5 bases and J 0 bases, leaving 10 bases between the germline ends. CDR1 is DFQATT, CDR2 SNEGSKA, per germline (reference sequence). The CDR3 sequence: CSAGDETNYGYTF. The CDR3 DNA reads TGCAGTGCTGGGGACGAGACTAACTATGGCTACACCTTC.

This clonotype was recorded a few times. The rearrangement uses TRBV10-3 and TRBJ1-1; no firm D call. The germline gives CDR1 ENHRY, CDR2 SYGVKD. The V and J ends lost 3 bases and 0 bases respectively, with 8 bases between them. This CDR3 has 14 residues. The CDR3 is CAISEKAVNTEAFF. CDR3 in DNA: TGTGCCATCAGTGAAAAGGCAGTGAACACTGAAGCTTTCTTT.

This chain joins TRBV18 and TRBJ2-5, with 7 bases matching TRBD1. V dropped 2 bases and J dropped 1; count of bases not matched to a gene: 7. Germline V gene sequence: CDR1 KGHSH, CDR2 LQKENI. This CDR3 has 16 residues. CDR3 in DNA: TGTGCCAGCTCACCATTGACAGGGACCATCCAAGAGACCCAGTACTTC. As protein: CASSPLTGTIQETQYF.